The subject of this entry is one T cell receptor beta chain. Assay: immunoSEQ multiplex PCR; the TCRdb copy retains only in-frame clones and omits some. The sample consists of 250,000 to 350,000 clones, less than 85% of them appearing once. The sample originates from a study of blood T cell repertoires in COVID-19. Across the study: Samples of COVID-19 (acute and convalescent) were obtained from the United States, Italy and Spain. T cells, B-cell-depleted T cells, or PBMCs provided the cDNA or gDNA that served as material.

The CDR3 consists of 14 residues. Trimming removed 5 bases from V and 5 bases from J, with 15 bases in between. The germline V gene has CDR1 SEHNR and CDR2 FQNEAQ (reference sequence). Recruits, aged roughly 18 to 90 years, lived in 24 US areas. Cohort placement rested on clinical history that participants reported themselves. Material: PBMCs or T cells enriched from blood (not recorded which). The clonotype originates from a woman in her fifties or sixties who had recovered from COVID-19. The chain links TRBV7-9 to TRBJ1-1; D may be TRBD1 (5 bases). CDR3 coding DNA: TGTGCCAGCAGCCCCGACAGCGGGAGGACTGAAGCTTTCTTT. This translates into CASSPDSGRTEAFF.